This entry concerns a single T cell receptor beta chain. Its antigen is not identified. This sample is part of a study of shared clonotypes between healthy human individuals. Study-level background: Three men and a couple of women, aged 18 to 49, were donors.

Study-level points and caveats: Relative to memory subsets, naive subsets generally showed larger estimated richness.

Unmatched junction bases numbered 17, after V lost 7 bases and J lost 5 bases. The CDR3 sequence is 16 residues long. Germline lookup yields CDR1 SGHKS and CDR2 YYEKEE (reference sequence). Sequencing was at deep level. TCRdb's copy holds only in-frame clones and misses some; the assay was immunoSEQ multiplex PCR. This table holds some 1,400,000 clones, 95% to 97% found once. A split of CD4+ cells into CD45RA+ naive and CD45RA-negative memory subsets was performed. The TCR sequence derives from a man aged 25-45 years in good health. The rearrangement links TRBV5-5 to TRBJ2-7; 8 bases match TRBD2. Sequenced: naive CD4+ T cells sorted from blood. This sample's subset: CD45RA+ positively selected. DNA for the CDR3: TGTGCCAGCGAAGCGGGAGTTATATTGAGGGACGACGAGCAGTACTTC. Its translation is CASEAGVILRDDEQYF.